One and the same sample provided the 26 T cell receptor beta chains below, sequenced in a study of CD8+ T cells in alopecia areata. Reverse transcription of extracted RNA yielded cDNA, which provided the sequencing template. The method was immunoSEQ multiplex PCR; TCRdb's version includes in-frame clones alone and lacks a portion of them. The profile shows about 300,000 clones, roughly 60% of them singletons. Treatment: oral pan-JAK inhibitor, 5-10 mg twice daily. Material: CD4+ T cells sorted from blood, obtained at week 24, from a patient treated with tofacitinib. The receptors come from a human donor with alopecia areata.

In the case of this clone: This sample also contains other DNA sequences that code for the same CDR3. The chain is built from TRBV29-1 and TRBJ1-1; D is perhaps TRBD1 (5 bases). Trimming removed 6 bases from V and 0 bases from J, with 11 bases in between. Germline V gene lookup returns CDR1 SQVTM and CDR2 ANQGSEA. This CDR3 spans 13 amino acids. The CDR3 DNA follows: TGCAGCGTAGCAGGGTTAATGAACACTGAAGCTTTCTTT. Translating it yields CSVAGLMNTEAFF.

This clone was counted once. The V gene is TRBV5-4, the J gene TRBJ2-5; 12 bases agree with TRBD2. J lost 4 bases, V lost 3 bases, and 10 bases had no gene match. Germline V CDR1 and CDR2: SGHNT, YYREEE (reference sequence). This CDR3 contains 17 residues. CDR3 in DNA: TGTGCCAGCAGCTCCTACCTAGCGGGGGGGCCCGGAGAGACCCAGTACTTC. Translation gives CASSSYLAGGPGETQYF.

This chain links TRBV11-2 with TRBJ2-7; D call uncertain. V was cut by 1 base and J by 7 bases, with 14 bases left in between. The CDR3 contains 14 residues. Germline V CDR1 and CDR2: SGHAT, FQNNGV. CDR3 nucleotides: TGTGCCAGCAGCTTAGCACCCCCCGGGTGGGAGCAGTACTTC. Its protein product is CASSLAPPGWEQYF. Combining the CDR3 with reference TRBV11-2 and TRBJ2-7 gives the whole variable domain EAGVAQSPRYKIIEKRQSVAFWCNPISGHATLYWYQQILGQGPKLLIQFQNNGVVDDSQLPKDRFSAERLKGVDSTLKIQPAKLEDSAVYLCASSLAPPGWEQYFGPGTRLTVT.

V gene TRBV29-1 combines with J gene TRBJ1-2; D is undetermined. CDR3 length: 13 amino acids. V shed 4 bases and J shed 4 bases, with 13 bases lying between them. Germline V gives CDR1 SQVTM, CDR2 ANQGSEA. Here the CDR3 reads CSVVPPLAYGYTF. As DNA, the CDR3 is TGCAGCGTTGTGCCCCCCCTGGCCTATGGCTACACCTTC.

This clone was observed many times. The V call is TRBV5-4, the J call TRBJ2-1, with D possibly TRBD1 on 6 matching bases. Trimming pared 7 bases from V and 2 bases from J, leaving 22 bases between. Per germline, CDR1 SGHNT and CDR2 YYREEE (reference sequence). The CDR3 is made up of 17 amino acids. CDR3 protein: CASGVLSGALTYNEQFF. CDR3 coding DNA: TGTGCCAGCGGTGTCTTATCAGGGGCCCTAACCTACAATGAGCAGTTCTTC.

The chain has TRBV30 and TRBJ2-5; 11 bases align to TRBD1. The germline gives CDR1 GTSNPN, CDR2 SVGIG (reference sequence). V lost 2 bases to trimming and J lost 5 bases; unmatched junction nucleotides: 13. The CDR3 is 17 amino acids. The CDR3 here is CAWSSEPGTGGKETQYF. CDR3 bases: TGTGCCTGGAGTTCCGAACCCGGGACAGGGGGTAAGGAGACCCAGTACTTC.

The chain joins TRBV5-1 to TRBJ2-2, with TRBD2 identical over 7 bases. Germline values: CDR1 SGHRS, CDR2 YFSETQ. The length of the CDR3 is 20 residues. With 0 bases clipped from V and 0 bases from J, the junction kept 14 bases outside the gene matches. The CDR3 here is CASSLVWVTSSSPNTGELFF. CDR3 sequence (DNA): TGCGCCAGCAGCTTGGTTTGGGTGACTAGCTCGAGCCCGAACACCGGGGAGCTGTTTTTT.

The chain carries TRBV27 and TRBJ2-1, with TRBD2 as a possible D gene (5 bases). V was trimmed by 8 bases and J by 8 bases, leaving 16 bases between them. CDR1 is MNHEY and CDR2 is SMNVEV in the germline V gene (reference sequence). This CDR3 comprises 13 residues. The chain's CDR3 is CASRRDLIDEQFF. DNA for the CDR3: TGTGCCAGCCGACGGGATTTAATTGATGAGCAGTTCTTC.

The table lists this clone with a few counts. J is TRBJ2-7 and V is TRBV30; 7 nucleotides line up with TRBD1. V was pared by 4 bases and J by 2 bases, with 8 bases of the junction left unmatched. The CDR3 length is 14 residues. Germline CDR1 reads GTSNPN; CDR2 reads SVGIG (reference sequence). Here the CDR3 DNA reads TGTGCCTGGACTCGGGACAGTGGCCCCTACGAGCAGTACTTC. It translates to CAWTRDSGPYEQYF.

The chain links TRBV28 to TRBJ2-5; 7 positions match TRBD1. Trimming removed 4 bases from V and 2 bases from J; junction bases left unmatched: 1. The CDR3 loop spans 13 amino acids. CDR1 is MDHEN, CDR2 SYDVKM, per germline. CDR3 nucleotides: TGTGCCAGCAGTTCGGGACAGCAAGAGACCCAGTACTTC. As protein: CASSSGQQETQYF.

Only a few counts were recorded for this clone. The rearrangement joins TRBV28 to TRBJ1-3; D not certain. V was clipped by 4 bases and J by 0 bases, with 10 bases between them. The CDR3 runs to 15 residues. In germline, CDR1 is MDHEN, CDR2 SYDVKM. CDR3 amino acids: CASSSGSNSGNTIYF. CDR3 nucleotide sequence: TGTGCCAGCAGTTCGGGCAGCAACTCTGGAAACACCATATATTTT.

J is TRBJ2-7 and V is TRBV19; D uncertain. V lost 8 bases and J 1 base, leaving 6 bases between the germline ends. Per germline, CDR1 LNHDA and CDR2 SQIVND (reference sequence). The CDR3 runs 11 residues. The CDR3 DNA is TGTGCCAGTGGATATTCCTACGAGCAGTACTTC. This translates into CASGYSYEQYF.

The V and J genes are TRBV2 and TRBJ2-1; TRBD2 matches 7 bases. This CDR3 has 14 residues. V lost 6 bases to trimming and J lost 3 bases; unmatched junction nucleotides: 5. Germline-derived CDR1 and CDR2 are SNHLY and FYNNEI. The CDR3 is CASRGRVVYNEQFF. The CDR3 nucleotides are TGTGCCAGCAGGGGGAGGGTGGTCTACAATGAGCAGTTCTTC.

This clone came up a few times. The J gene is TRBJ2-7, the V gene TRBV30; TRBD1 is a possible D gene (6 bases). Germline V gives CDR1 GTSNPN, CDR2 SVGIG (reference sequence). The CDR3 sequence is 11 residues long. The V gene lost 6 bases and the J gene lost 3 bases, with 9 bases spanning the gap. CDR3 nucleotide sequence: TGTGCCTGTGGACAGAACTACGAGCAGTACTTC. It codes for CACGQNYEQYF.

V usage is TRBV7-3 and J usage is TRBJ2-3; the D is unclear. The CDR3 runs to 13 residues. Trimming removed 4 bases at V and 9 bases at J, with 14 bases between. Germline V gene lookup returns CDR1 SGHTA and CDR2 FQGTGA. DNA for the CDR3: TGTGCCAGCAGCTGGCCCGGGTCGCGAACGCAGTATTTT. The encoded protein is CASSWPGSRTQYF.

The rearrangement uses TRBV5-3 and TRBJ2-3; D is perhaps TRBD1 (5 bases). TRBV5-3 counts as an open reading frame of uncertain function. V was clipped by 6 bases and J by 0 bases, with 8 bases between them. The CDR3 is 13 residues long. CDR3 sequence reads: CARNQGSTDTQYF. The CDR3 DNA follows: TGTGCCAGAAACCAGGGTAGCACAGATACGCAGTATTTT.

The CDR3 spells CASSQGPQAGHTTQYF. CDR3 nucleotide sequence: TGCGCCAGCAGCCAAGGCCCCCAGGCGGGCCATACGACCCAGTACTTC. The chain links TRBV4-1 to TRBJ2-5, with TRBD2 as a possible D gene (5 bases). There are 16 residues in the CDR3. Per the germline V gene, CDR1 is MGHRA and CDR2 is YSYEKL. The germline V and J ends were trimmed by 1 base and 7 bases, with 19 bases remaining between them.

The CDR3 loop is CASRTHHQGPYEQYF. CDR3 DNA sequence: TGTGCCAGCCGGACCCATCATCAGGGGCCCTACGAGCAGTACTTC. The V and J genes are TRBV5-6 and TRBJ2-7, with a possible D match to TRBD1 (6 bases). Germline V lookup: CDR1 SGHDT, CDR2 YYEEEE. V lost 7 bases and J lost 2, with 19 bases in between. The CDR3 contains 15 residues.

CDR3 nucleotides: TGTGCCAGCGGAGAGACCCAGTACTTC. Translating it yields CASGETQYF. J is TRBJ2-5 and V is TRBV9; no definite D call. Trimming removed 7 bases at V and 4 bases at J, with 2 bases between. The CDR3 consists of 9 residues. Germline V gives CDR1 SGDLS, CDR2 YYNGEE.

Only a few counts were recorded for this clone. This chain joins TRBV7-2 and TRBJ2-7, with 8 bases aligning to TRBD1. After removal of 5 bases from V and 7 bases from J, the junction contained 10 bases not matched to a gene. Germline-derived CDR1 and CDR2 are SGHTA and FQGNSA. This CDR3 spans 14 amino acids. CDR3 amino acids: CASSGRHRGVEQYF. CDR3 nucleotide sequence: TGTGCCAGCAGCGGGCGACACAGGGGGGTGGAGCAGTACTTC.

This clone has only a few counts. The chain is built from TRBV9 and TRBJ2-2; unclear D gene. Germline CDR1 reads SGDLS; CDR2 reads YYNGEE. V was clipped by 5 bases and J by 0 bases, with 8 bases between them. This CDR3 spans 14 amino acids. The CDR3 is CASRLGPNTGELFF. CDR3 sequence (DNA): TGTGCCAGCAGGCTGGGCCCGAACACCGGGGAGCTGTTTTTT.

This clone appeared a few times. The chain links TRBV7-9 to TRBJ2-1, with a tentative D call TRBD1 (6 bases). The germline V and J ends were trimmed by 5 bases and 5 bases, with 13 bases remaining between them. The CDR3 totals 14 residues. Germline V gene lookup returns CDR1 SEHNR and CDR2 FQNEAQ (reference sequence). CDR3 nucleotide sequence: TGTGCCAGCAGCGTCCGACAGGTGCACAATGAGCAGTTCTTC. It yields the protein CASSVRQVHNEQFF. Drawing the rest from reference TRBV7-9 and TRBJ2-1, the complete variable domain is DTGVSQNPRHKITKRGQNVTFRCDPISEHNRLYWYRQTLGQGPEFLTYFQNEAQLEKSRLLSDRFSAERPKGSFSTLEIQRTEQGDSAMYLCASSVRQVHNEQFFGPGTRLTVL.

This rearrangement joins TRBV30 to TRBJ2-2; D could derive from TRBD1 or TRBD2 (5 bases each). CDR1 and CDR2 (germline): GTSNPN, SVGIG (reference sequence). This CDR3 contains 13 residues. Trimming removed 3 bases at V and 6 bases at J, with 11 bases between. DNA of the CDR3: TGTGCCTGGAGCGGCCGAGGGGCCGGGGAGCTGTTTTTT. Amino acid sequence: CAWSGRGAGELFF.

The chain is built from TRBV5-4 and TRBJ1-1; unclear D gene. Germline assignment: CDR1 SGHNT and CDR2 YYREEE (reference sequence). This CDR3 spans 13 amino acids. The V end was cut by 0 bases, the J end by 5 bases, with 8 bases between. This CDR3 reads CASSLDRRTEAFF. The CDR3, as DNA: TGTGCCAGCAGCTTGGACAGACGGACTGAAGCTTTCTTT.

The chain uses TRBV7-2 and TRBJ2-3; 10 positions match TRBD2. CDR3 length equals 14 residues. Germline CDR1 is SGHTA and CDR2 is FQGNSA. J was trimmed by 2 bases and V by 10 bases; bases with no gene match: 6. CDR3 residues: CATKAGGDTDTQYF. CDR3 DNA: TGTGCCACCAAAGCGGGGGGGGACACAGATACGCAGTATTTT.

The chain joins TRBV29-1 to TRBJ1-6; no reliable D call. The germline V gene encodes CDR1 SQVTM and CDR2 ANQGSEA. CDR3 length equals 15 residues. Trimming pared 5 bases from V and 6 bases from J, leaving 17 bases between. In DNA, the CDR3 is TGCAGCGTTAACTGGGGAGCAGGCGGTAATTCACCCCTCCACTTT. Residues: CSVNWGAGGNSPLHF.